This T cell receptor (beta chain) was captured by sequencing in a study of spatial heterogeneity in lung cancer. Across the study: Beta-chain sequences consistently outnumbered alpha-chain sequences in detection.

A few counts support this clonotype. In the library, each TCR cDNA molecule bore its own unique molecular identifier. TCRdb re-derived calls from the 5' RACE reads in MiXCR, one entry per CDR3 protein. This table has tens of thousands of distinct CDR3 sequences, 8.4% appearing once. The time point: sample taken at primary tumor resection. Unsorted whole RNA samples from tumor, nontumor lung or frozen PBMC were sequenced. The 60 to 80 donors had untreated early-stage non-small cell lung cancer. The germline CDR1 and CDR2 sequences are MNHNY and SVGAGI (reference sequence). The junction had 1 base not matched to a gene; V was cut back by 5 bases and J by 3 bases. The CDR3 covers 13 residues.

The clonotype was recovered from a female donor with early-stage non-small cell lung cancer. Here the sequenced sample was PBMCs, taken at surgery. The genes are TRBV6-6 and TRBJ2-5; 9 nucleotides agree with TRBD2. The CDR3 spells CASSPSGEETQYF. The CDR3 region has the DNA TGTGCCAGCAGTCCTAGCGGGGAAGAGACCCAGTACTTC.